The 3 T cell receptor beta chains presented below share a single source sample, sequenced in a study of identical twins. TCRdb processed the 5' RACE reads anew with MiXCR; each CDR3 protein has one entry. The sample records 700,000 to 950,000 distinct CDR3 sequences, about 12% being singletons. These sequences were also reported in another study, on yellow fever vaccine responses in identical twins.

The sample taken for sequencing was PBMCs. All receptors derive from a woman aged 18-35 years in good health.

This rearrangement joins TRBV5-1 to TRBJ2-7, with 14 bases lining up with TRBD2. The CDR3 runs to 17 residues. Germline V gene lookup returns CDR1 SGHRS and CDR2 YFSETQ. V was pared by 4 bases and J by 7 bases, with 13 bases of the junction left unmatched. This chain's CDR3 is CASSPGLAGATLLEQYF. The CDR3 nucleotides read TGCGCCAGCAGCCCGGGACTAGCGGGAGCTACCCTTCTTGAGCAGTACTTC.

The CDR3 sequence: CSVEDLNYNEQFF. The CDR3 nucleotides are TGCAGCGTTGAAGATCTGAACTACAATGAGCAGTTCTTC. The chain joins TRBV29-1 to TRBJ2-1; D not resolved. The CDR3 contains 13 residues. The V and J ends lost 0 bases and 3 bases respectively, with 6 bases between them. Germline CDR1 reads SQVTM; CDR2 reads ANQGSEA.

In this sample, this clonotype turned up a few times. The chain is built from TRBV28 and TRBJ2-7, with D maybe TRBD2 (6 bases). Germline CDR1 reads MDHEN; CDR2 reads SYDVKM. The V end was cut by 3 bases, the J end by 0 bases, with 12 bases between. The CDR3 consists of 15 residues. CDR3 sequence (DNA): TGTGCCAGCAGTTTTTATGCGGGGAGCTCCTACGAGCAGTACTTC. Translation gives CASSFYAGSSYEQYF.